Shown below are 31 T cell receptor beta chains from a single sample sequenced in a study of shared clonotypes between healthy human individuals. It was CD45RO-negative cells, positively selected for CCR7, that made up naive CD8 cells, with terminally differentiated effector memory CD45RA+ cells excluded. Generated by immunoSEQ multiplex PCR, the TCRdb table keeps only in-frame clones and is missing some. The data hold a few million clones, with about 94% observed a single time. Sequenced material: naive CD8+ T cells from PBMCs. The receptors derive from a young man in good health. Some clones in this sample may be carry-over from other donors' samples.

The V call is TRBV18, the J call TRBJ2-1; possible D gene TRBD1, 7 bases. CDR1 KGHSH and CDR2 LQKENI come from the germline V gene. V dropped 3 bases and J dropped 8 bases, with 14 bases sitting between them. This CDR3 is 14 amino acids long. CDR3: CASSPRRGDDEQFF. In DNA form, the CDR3 reads TGTGCCAGCTCACCTCGCAGGGGGGACGATGAGCAGTTCTTC.

The chain carries TRBV5-6 and TRBJ1-2, with D possibly being TRBD1 (5 bases). V shed 0 bases and J shed 8 bases, with 17 bases lying between them. CDR3 size: 15 residues. The V gene's germline CDR1 is SGHDT and CDR2 YYEEEE. The CDR3 loop reads CASSLESYPGGGYTF. The CDR3, as DNA: TGTGCCAGCAGCTTGGAATCGTACCCCGGGGGAGGCTACACCTTC.

The chain joins TRBV11-2 to TRBJ1-1, with unresolved D. V gave up 5 bases and J gave up 0 bases, with 22 bases separating them. This CDR3 has 18 amino acids. In germline, CDR1 is SGHAT, CDR2 FQNNGV. CDR3 nucleotides: TGTGCCAGCAGCCCCCCGAGGGCCGAAGTTCCTTTGAACACTGAAGCTTTCTTT. Residues: CASSPPRAEVPLNTEAFF. Full variable domain (remainder filled in from reference TRBV11-2 and TRBJ1-1): EAGVAQSPRYKIIEKRQSVAFWCNPISGHATLYWYQQILGQGPKLLIQFQNNGVVDDSQLPKDRFSAERLKGVDSTLKIQPAKLEDSAVYLCASSPPRAEVPLNTEAFFGQGTRLTVV.

Only one count was recorded for this clone. The chain joins TRBV19 to TRBJ1-1; no reliable D call. Germline loops: CDR1 LNHDA, CDR2 SQIVND (reference sequence). The CDR3 runs 13 residues. V was pared by 5 bases and J by 1 base, with 8 bases between. CDR3 in amino acids: CASSPLENTEAFF. CDR3 sequence (DNA): TGTGCCAGTAGTCCCTTGGAGAACACTGAAGCTTTCTTT.

With respect to this clone: The sample holds other DNA sequences that translate to the same CDR3. The rearrangement joins TRBV11-2 to TRBJ2-1; 13 bases match TRBD2. V dropped 4 bases and J dropped 1; count of bases not matched to a gene: 1. Germline V gene lookup returns CDR1 SGHAT and CDR2 FQNNGV. This CDR3 spans 16 amino acids. CDR3: CASSSGLAGSYNEQFF. In DNA form, the CDR3 reads TGTGCCAGCAGCTCGGGACTAGCGGGATCCTACAATGAGCAGTTCTTC.

The chain carries TRBV27 and TRBJ2-7, with a tentative D call TRBD1 (6 bases). Per germline, CDR1 MNHEY and CDR2 SMNVEV (reference sequence). The CDR3 length is 17 residues. The germline V and J ends were trimmed by 0 bases and 3 bases, with 18 bases remaining between them. The CDR3 sequence: CASSLSGFGTSLYEQYF. Written as DNA, the CDR3 is TGTGCCAGCAGTTTATCGGGATTTGGGACATCCCTCTACGAGCAGTACTTC.

Regarding this clone: Additional DNA sequences in this sample encode the identical CDR3. This rearrangement joins TRBV5-6 to TRBJ2-7; the match to TRBD1 covers 8 bases. This CDR3 region has 12 residues. The germline V gene has CDR1 SGHDT and CDR2 YYEEEE. V was pared by 4 bases and J by 4 bases, with 1 base of the junction left unmatched. CDR3 sequence reads: CASSGQGYEQYF. The CDR3 DNA follows: TGTGCCAGCAGCGGACAGGGATACGAGCAGTACTTC. Filled out from reference TRBV5-6 and TRBJ2-7, the complete variable domain reads DAGVTQSPTHLIKTRGQQVTLRCSPKSGHDTVSWYQQALGQGPQFIFQYYEEEERQRGNFPDRFSGHQFPNYSSELNVNALLLGDSALYLCASSGQGYEQYFGPGTRLTVT.

This chain joins TRBV7-9 and TRBJ2-1; a possible D gene is TRBD2 (6 bases). The length of the CDR3 is 13 residues. The V end was cut by 5 bases, the J end by 6 bases, with 11 bases between. The germline gives CDR1 SEHNR, CDR2 FQNEAQ (reference sequence). CDR3 residues: CASSEGTPNEQFF. The CDR3 nucleotides are TGTGCCAGCAGCGAAGGGACTCCCAATGAGCAGTTCTTC.

This chain joins TRBV9 and TRBJ2-7; unclear D gene. Germline assignment: CDR1 SGDLS and CDR2 YYNGEE. V lost 0 bases and J 7 bases, leaving 11 bases between the germline ends. This CDR3 has 13 residues. CDR3 residues: CASSVAGHREQYF. Here the CDR3 DNA reads TGTGCCAGCAGCGTAGCTGGGCACCGGGAGCAGTACTTC.

A remark on this clone: The junction does not match germline at one end; this may be a read error. This sequence joins TRBV9 and TRBJ2-7; possibly TRBD2 for D (6 bases). Germline-derived CDR1 and CDR2 are SGDLS and YYNGEE. This CDR3 has 13 residues. CDR3: CASSVAGGDPVHF. In nucleotides, the CDR3 is TGTGCCAGCAGCGTAGCTGGAGGGGACCCGGTGCACTTC.

The V call is TRBV7-8, the J call TRBJ2-1; D gene unclear. The ends were cut back, 5 bases at V and 2 bases at J, with 16 bases in the middle. The germline V gene has CDR1 SGHVS and CDR2 FQNEAQ. CDR3 length: 16 amino acids. The CDR3 DNA reads as TGTGCCAGCAGCCCACCCGGTAGGGCCCCCTACAATGAGCAGTTCTTC. This translates into CASSPPGRAPYNEQFF.

The chain links TRBV10-3 to TRBJ2-2; tentatively, D is TRBD2 (6 bases). CDR1 and CDR2 (germline): ENHRY, SYGVKD. The CDR3 has 15 amino acids. Trimming took off 6 bases at V and 0 bases at J, with 11 bases between the two ends. CDR3 DNA: TGTGCCATCAGACCGGGACTGTCGAACACCGGGGAGCTGTTTTTT. This encodes CAIRPGLSNTGELFF.

V usage is TRBV5-1 and J usage is TRBJ2-7; 8 bases match TRBD1. The CDR3 length is 15 residues. In germline, CDR1 is SGHRS, CDR2 YFSETQ. V was pared by 5 bases and J by 2 bases, with 9 bases of the junction left unmatched. The CDR3 region is CASRDWRTGTYEQYF. The CDR3 coding sequence is TGCGCCAGCAGGGACTGGAGGACAGGGACCTACGAGCAGTACTTC.

The J gene is TRBJ1-3, the V gene TRBV7-9; D is perhaps TRBD1 (5 bases). The V gene's germline CDR1 is SEHNR and CDR2 FQNEAQ (reference sequence). The CDR3 is 16 amino acids. Deletions cut 5 bases from V and 0 bases from J, with 14 bases between. The CDR3, as DNA: TGTGCCAGCAGCACTTTCAGGGAATTCTCTGGAAACACCATATATTTT. This gives the protein CASSTFREFSGNTIYF.

The genes are TRBV4-1 and TRBJ2-7; TRBD2 matches at 14 bases. CDR1 and CDR2 from the germline V gene are MGHRA and YSYEKL. Unmatched junction bases numbered 2, after V lost 3 bases and J lost 1 base. The CDR3 has 16 amino acids. The CDR3 DNA follows: TGCGCCAGCAGCCACCGACTAGCGGGAGGGTCCTACGAGCAGTACTTC. Protein sequence: CASSHRLAGGSYEQYF.

The rearrangement uses TRBV28 and TRBJ2-1; D ambiguous. Per germline, CDR1 MDHEN and CDR2 SYDVKM. V dropped 7 bases and J dropped 8 bases, with 18 bases sitting between them. The CDR3 covers 14 residues. CDR3 bases: TGTGCCAGCACAATCCGGCCTTGGAAGGATGAGCAGTTCTTC. It translates to CASTIRPWKDEQFF.

This rearrangement joins TRBV29-1 to TRBJ2-1, with D tentatively TRBD1 or TRBD2 (5 bases each). The germline V gene has CDR1 SQVTM and CDR2 ANQGSEA. CDR3 length: 16 amino acids. V was cut by 0 bases and J by 2 bases, with 14 bases left in between. The CDR3 sequence is CSVEDRDRSTYNEQFF. For the CDR3, the DNA is TGCAGCGTTGAAGACCGGGACCGATCTACCTACAATGAGCAGTTCTTC.

This CDR3 reads CASGPRPPRDEQFF. The CDR3 nucleotides are TGTGCCAGCGGGCCTAGACCCCCGCGCGATGAGCAGTTCTTC. The V gene is TRBV27, the J gene TRBJ2-1; D gene unclear. V lost 8 bases to trimming and J lost 8 bases, with 19 bases between them. The CDR3 is 14 residues long. Germline CDR1 and CDR2: MNHEY and SMNVEV (reference sequence).

This chain links TRBV7-9 with TRBJ2-7; 13 bases agree with TRBD2. Trimming removed 5 bases from V and 4 bases from J; junction bases left unmatched: 8. This CDR3 has 16 residues. Germline CDR1 is SEHNR and CDR2 is FQNEAQ (reference sequence). CDR3 in DNA: TGTGCCAGCAGCGCCAGGACTAGCGGGAGAGTATACGAGCAGTACTTC. Translating gives CASSARTSGRVYEQYF.

The chain carries TRBV19 and TRBJ2-7; tentative D call: TRBD2 (6 bases). V was trimmed by 6 bases and J by 6 bases, leaving 12 bases between them. Looked up from germline, CDR1 is LNHDA and CDR2 is SQIVND (reference sequence). The CDR3 spans 12 residues. The CDR3 here is CASRGTQREQYF. The CDR3, as DNA: TGTGCCAGTAGAGGGACTCAACGCGAGCAGTACTTC.

The rearrangement links TRBV14 to TRBJ2-1; D call uncertain. V lost 2 bases and J lost 8, with 10 bases in between. The CDR3 contains 13 residues. CDR1 is SGHDN, CDR2 FVKESK, per germline. CDR3 in amino acids: CASSQLAIDEQFF. The DNA for the CDR3 is TGTGCCAGCAGCCAATTGGCGATTGATGAGCAGTTCTTC.

The J gene is TRBJ2-1, the V gene TRBV2; unclear D gene. The CDR3 consists of 14 residues. The germline V gene encodes CDR1 SNHLY and CDR2 FYNNEI. The V end lost 1 base, the J end lost 7 bases, and 11 bases lay between the germline ends. The CDR3 DNA follows: TGTGCCAGCAGTGAAGTGAGTTTGTGGAATGAGCAGTTCTTC. Encoded protein: CASSEVSLWNEQFF.

This chain joins TRBV11-2 and TRBJ2-5, with 8 bases aligning to TRBD1. The V gene's germline CDR1 is SGHAT and CDR2 FQNNGV. The CDR3 runs 15 residues. V shed 0 bases, J shed 5 bases, and the junction held 5 bases outside the gene matches. The CDR3 protein is CASSLEAGGWETQYF. The CDR3 DNA sequence: TGTGCCAGCAGCTTAGAGGCAGGGGGCTGGGAGACCCAGTACTTC.

This chain joins TRBV15 and TRBJ2-7, with 7 bases fitting TRBD1. The CDR3 sequence is 14 residues long. Trimming at V came to 3 bases and at J to 3 bases, leaving 5 bases not matched to a gene. From germline, CDR1 is LNHNV and CDR2 YYDKDF (reference sequence). The CDR3 here is CATSSRDSDYEQYF. In nucleotides, the CDR3 is TGTGCCACCAGCAGCCGGGACAGCGACTACGAGCAGTACTTC.

This sequence joins TRBV11-2 and TRBJ2-7; no clear D. Per germline, CDR1 SGHAT and CDR2 FQNNGV. The V end lost 5 bases, the J end lost 3 bases, and 11 bases lay between the germline ends. The CDR3 covers 13 residues. CDR3 loop: CASSPDHGYEQYF. For the CDR3, the DNA is TGTGCCAGCAGCCCCGACCACGGCTACGAGCAGTACTTC.

J is TRBJ2-1 and V is TRBV2, with TRBD2 matching 14 bases. The CDR3 length is 14 residues. Germline V gives CDR1 SNHLY, CDR2 FYNNEI. The V and J ends lost 6 bases and 10 bases, in that order; junction bases with no gene match: 5. The CDR3 loop is CASRGLAGVGEQFF. DNA for the CDR3: TGTGCCAGCAGGGGACTAGCGGGAGTAGGGGAGCAGTTCTTC.

V is TRBV5-6 and J is TRBJ2-7; the match to TRBD2 covers 11 bases. Losses at the gene ends were 3 bases for V and 4 bases for J; bases not matched to a gene: 9. The CDR3 has 16 amino acids. The germline V gene encodes CDR1 SGHDT and CDR2 YYEEEE. CDR3 in amino acids: CASSYFSGRASYEQYF. CDR3 DNA: TGTGCCAGCAGCTACTTTAGCGGGAGGGCCTCTTACGAGCAGTACTTC. Supplemented by reference TRBV5-6 and TRBJ2-7, the full variable domain reads DAGVTQSPTHLIKTRGQQVTLRCSPKSGHDTVSWYQQALGQGPQFIFQYYEEEERQRGNFPDRFSGHQFPNYSSELNVNALLLGDSALYLCASSYFSGRASYEQYFGPGTRLTVT.

The chain carries TRBV5-4 and TRBJ2-5, with D tentatively TRBD1 (5 bases). V lost 5 bases, J lost 4 bases, and 15 bases lay in between. This CDR3 is 14 amino acids long. Germline CDR1 reads SGHNT; CDR2 reads YYREEE (reference sequence). Here the CDR3 reads CASRHIQDPETQYF. Here the CDR3 DNA reads TGTGCCAGCAGACATATACAGGACCCAGAGACCCAGTACTTC.

Only one count was recorded for this clone. The chain is built from TRBV21-1 and TRBJ2-7; the tabulated D call, TRBD2, remains unverified against the DNA. TRBV21-1 is a pseudogene. The CDR3 spans 18 residues. The CDR3 loop reads CASSKFASGGMSSYEQYF. The CDR3, as DNA: TGTGCCAGCAGCAAATTTGCTAGCGGAGGGATGAGCTCCTACGAGCAGTACTTC.

The rearrangement joins TRBV19 to TRBJ2-1, with D possibly being TRBD1 or TRBD2 (5 bases each). CDR3 length: 16 amino acids. From germline, CDR1 is LNHDA and CDR2 SQIVND (reference sequence). V was clipped by 3 bases and J by 6 bases, with 18 bases between them. CDR3 sequence: CASSMMTPWGTNEQFF. CDR3 coding DNA: TGTGCCAGTAGTATGATGACTCCGTGGGGGACCAATGAGCAGTTCTTC.

The genes are TRBV27 and TRBJ1-5, with D possibly being TRBD1 (5 bases). Germline V lookup: CDR1 MNHEY, CDR2 SMNVEV (reference sequence). The CDR3 has 16 residues. The V and J ends lost 6 bases and 2 bases respectively, with 17 bases between them. The CDR3 sequence: CASSHGTQIGNQPQHF. The CDR3 DNA follows: TGTGCCAGCAGCCACGGGACCCAAATCGGCAATCAGCCCCAGCATTTT.